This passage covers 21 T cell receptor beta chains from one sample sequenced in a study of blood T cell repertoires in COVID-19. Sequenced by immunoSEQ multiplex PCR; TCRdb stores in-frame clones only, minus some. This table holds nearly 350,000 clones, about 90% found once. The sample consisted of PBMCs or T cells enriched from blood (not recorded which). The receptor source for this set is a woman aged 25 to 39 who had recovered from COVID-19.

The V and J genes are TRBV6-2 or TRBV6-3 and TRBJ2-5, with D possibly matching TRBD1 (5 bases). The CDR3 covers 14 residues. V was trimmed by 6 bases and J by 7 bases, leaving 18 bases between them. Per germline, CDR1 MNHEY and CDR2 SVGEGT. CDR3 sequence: CASSPQAALGTQYF. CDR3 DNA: TGTGCCAGCAGCCCACAGGCCGCGTTGGGGACCCAGTACTTC.

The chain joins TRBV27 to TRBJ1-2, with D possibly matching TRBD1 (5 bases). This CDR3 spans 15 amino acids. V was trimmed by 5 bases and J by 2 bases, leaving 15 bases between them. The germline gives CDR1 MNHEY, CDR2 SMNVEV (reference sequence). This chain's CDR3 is CASSPTTGANYGYTF. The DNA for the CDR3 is TGTGCCAGCAGTCCTACTACAGGAGCCAACTATGGCTACACCTTC.

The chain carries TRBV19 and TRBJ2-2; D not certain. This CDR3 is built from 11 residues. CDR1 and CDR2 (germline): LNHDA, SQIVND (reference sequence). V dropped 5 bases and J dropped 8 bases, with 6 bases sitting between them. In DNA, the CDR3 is TGTGCCAGTAGTTCCACTGGGGAGCTGTTTTTT. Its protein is CASSSTGELFF. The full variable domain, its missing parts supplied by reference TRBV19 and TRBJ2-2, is DGGITQSPKYLFRKEGQNVTLSCEQNLNHDAMYWYRQDPGQGLRLIYYSQIVNDFQKGDIAEGYSVSREKKESFPLTVTSAQKNPTAFYLCASSSTGELFFGEGSRLTVL.

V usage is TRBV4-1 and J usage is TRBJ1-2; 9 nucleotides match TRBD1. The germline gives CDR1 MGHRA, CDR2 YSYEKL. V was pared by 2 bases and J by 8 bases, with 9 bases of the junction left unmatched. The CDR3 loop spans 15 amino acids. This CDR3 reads CASSQPTGTGKGYTF. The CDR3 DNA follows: TGCGCCAGCAGCCAACCAACGGGGACAGGGAAGGGCTACACCTTC.

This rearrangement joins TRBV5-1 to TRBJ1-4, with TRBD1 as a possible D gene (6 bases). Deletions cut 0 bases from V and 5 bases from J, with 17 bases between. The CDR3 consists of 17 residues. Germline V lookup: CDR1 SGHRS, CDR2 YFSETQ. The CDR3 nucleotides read TGCGCCAGCAGCTTGGGGCCTACTGGCAGGGGAAATGAAAAACTGTTTTTT. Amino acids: CASSLGPTGRGNEKLFF.

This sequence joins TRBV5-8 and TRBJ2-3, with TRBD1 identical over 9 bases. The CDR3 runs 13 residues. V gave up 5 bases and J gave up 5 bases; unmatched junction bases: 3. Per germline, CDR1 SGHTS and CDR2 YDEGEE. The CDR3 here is CASRGQGLDTQYF. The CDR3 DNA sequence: TGTGCCAGCAGGGGACAGGGTCTAGATACGCAGTATTTT.

The CDR3 is CASGQPTGDNYGYTF. CDR3 sequence (DNA): TGTGCCAGCGGACAGCCGACAGGGGATAACTATGGCTACACCTTC. The chain uses TRBV6-5 and TRBJ1-2, with 8 bases aligning to TRBD1. V shed 8 bases and J 1 base; nucleotides not matched to a gene: 9. CDR1 is MNHEY, CDR2 SVGAGI, per germline. The CDR3 runs 15 residues.

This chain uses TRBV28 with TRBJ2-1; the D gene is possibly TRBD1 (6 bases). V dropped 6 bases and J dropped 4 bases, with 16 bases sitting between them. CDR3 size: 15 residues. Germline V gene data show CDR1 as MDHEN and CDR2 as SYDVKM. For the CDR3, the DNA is TGTGCCAGCAGAAGGGGGACACGGACATACAATGAGCAGTTCTTC. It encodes CASRRGTRTYNEQFF.

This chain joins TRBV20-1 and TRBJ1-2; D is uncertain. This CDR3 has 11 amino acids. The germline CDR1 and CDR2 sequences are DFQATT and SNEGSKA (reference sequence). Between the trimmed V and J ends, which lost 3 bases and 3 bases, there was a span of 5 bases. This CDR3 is CSASGDYGYTF. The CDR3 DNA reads TGCAGTGCTAGCGGGGACTATGGCTACACCTTC.

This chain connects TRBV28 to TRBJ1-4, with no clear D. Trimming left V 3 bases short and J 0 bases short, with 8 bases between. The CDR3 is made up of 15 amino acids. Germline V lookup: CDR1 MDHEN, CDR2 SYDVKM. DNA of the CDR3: TGTGCCAGCAGTTTTGCTCTAGCAACTAATGAAAAACTGTTTTTT. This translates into CASSFALATNEKLFF.

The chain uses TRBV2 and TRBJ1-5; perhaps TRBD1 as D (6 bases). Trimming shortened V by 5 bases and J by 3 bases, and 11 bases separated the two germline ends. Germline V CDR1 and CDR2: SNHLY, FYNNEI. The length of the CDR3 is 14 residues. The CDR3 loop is CASSIQGNNQPQHF. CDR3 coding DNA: TGTGCCAGCAGTATACAGGGAAACAATCAGCCCCAGCATTTT.

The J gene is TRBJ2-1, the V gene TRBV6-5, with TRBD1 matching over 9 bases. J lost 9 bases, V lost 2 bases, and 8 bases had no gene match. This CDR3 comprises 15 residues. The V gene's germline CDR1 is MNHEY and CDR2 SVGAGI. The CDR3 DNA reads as TGTGCCAGCAGTTACGTGGGACAGGGTATTGCTGAGCAGTTCTTC. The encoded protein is CASSYVGQGIAEQFF.

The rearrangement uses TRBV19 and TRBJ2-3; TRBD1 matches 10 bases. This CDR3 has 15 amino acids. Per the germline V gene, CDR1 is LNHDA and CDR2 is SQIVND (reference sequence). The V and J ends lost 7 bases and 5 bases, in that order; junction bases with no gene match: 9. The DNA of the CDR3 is TGTGCCAGTACCTCCGCCGGGACAGGGGAAGATACGCAGTATTTT. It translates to CASTSAGTGEDTQYF.

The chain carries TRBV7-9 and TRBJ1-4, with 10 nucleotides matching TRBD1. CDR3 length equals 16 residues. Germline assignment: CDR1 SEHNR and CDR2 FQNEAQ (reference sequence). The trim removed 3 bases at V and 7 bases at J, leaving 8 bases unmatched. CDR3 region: CASSFGTGAGGEKLFF. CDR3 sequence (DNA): TGTGCCAGCAGCTTCGGGACAGGGGCTGGGGGTGAAAAACTGTTTTTT. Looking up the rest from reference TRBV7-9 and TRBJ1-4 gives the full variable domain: DTGVSQNPRHKITKRGQNVTFRCDPISEHNRLYWYRQTLGQGPEFLTYFQNEAQLEKSRLLSDRFSAERPKGSFSTLEIQRTEQGDSAMYLCASSFGTGAGGEKLFFGSGTQLSVL.

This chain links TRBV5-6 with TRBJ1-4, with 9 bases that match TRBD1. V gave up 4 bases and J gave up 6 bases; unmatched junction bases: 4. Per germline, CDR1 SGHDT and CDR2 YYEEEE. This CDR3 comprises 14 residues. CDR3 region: CASSDGTGHEKLFF. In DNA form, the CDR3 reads TGTGCCAGCAGCGACGGGACAGGGCATGAAAAACTGTTTTTT.

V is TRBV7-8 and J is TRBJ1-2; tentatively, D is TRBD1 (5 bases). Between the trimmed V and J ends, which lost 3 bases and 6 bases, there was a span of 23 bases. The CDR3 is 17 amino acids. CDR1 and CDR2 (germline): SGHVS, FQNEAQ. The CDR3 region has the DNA TGTGCCAGCAGCTTGGTTTCTCTCGGGACCGGGGGGAATGGCTACACCTTC. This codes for CASSLVSLGTGGNGYTF. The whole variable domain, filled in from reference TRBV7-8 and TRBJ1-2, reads GAGVSQSPRYKVAKRGQDVALRCDPISGHVSLFWYQQALGQGPEFLTYFQNEAQLDKSGLPSDRFFAERPEGSVSTLKIQRTQQEDSAVYLCASSLVSLGTGGNGYTFGSGTRLTVV.

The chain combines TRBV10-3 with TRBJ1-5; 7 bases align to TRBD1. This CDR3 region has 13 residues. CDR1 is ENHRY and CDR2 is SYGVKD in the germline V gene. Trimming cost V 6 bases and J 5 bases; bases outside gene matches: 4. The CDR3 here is CAIRGGDDQPQHF. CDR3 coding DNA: TGTGCCATCAGAGGGGGCGACGATCAGCCCCAGCATTTT.

Here the CDR3 reads CASSLEGQRGQETQYF. In DNA form, the CDR3 reads TGTGCCAGCAGCTTAGAGGGCCAGCGGGGACAAGAGACCCAGTACTTC. V usage is TRBV7-9 and J usage is TRBJ2-5, with 7 bases identical to TRBD2. Germline CDR1 is SEHNR and CDR2 is FQNEAQ (reference sequence). CDR3 length: 16 amino acids. Trimming removed 1 base from V and 2 bases from J; junction bases left unmatched: 7.

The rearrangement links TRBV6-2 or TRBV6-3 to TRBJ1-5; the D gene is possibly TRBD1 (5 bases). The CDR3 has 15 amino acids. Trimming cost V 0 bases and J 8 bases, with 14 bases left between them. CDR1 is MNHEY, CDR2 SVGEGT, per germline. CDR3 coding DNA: TGTGCCAGCAGTTACTCGAACAGGCCCCGCGAGCCCCAGCATTTT. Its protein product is CASSYSNRPREPQHF.

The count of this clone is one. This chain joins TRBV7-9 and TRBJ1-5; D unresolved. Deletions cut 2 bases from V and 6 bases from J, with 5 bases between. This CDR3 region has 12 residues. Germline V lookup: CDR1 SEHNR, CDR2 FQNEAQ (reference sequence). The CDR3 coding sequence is TGTGCCAGCAGCTTACGAGCTCAGCCCCAGCATTTT. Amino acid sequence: CASSLRAQPQHF.

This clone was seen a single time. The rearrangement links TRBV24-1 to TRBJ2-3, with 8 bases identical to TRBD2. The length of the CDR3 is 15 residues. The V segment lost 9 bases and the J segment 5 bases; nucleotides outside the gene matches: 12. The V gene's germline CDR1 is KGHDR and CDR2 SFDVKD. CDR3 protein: CATSKRGGQGDTQYF. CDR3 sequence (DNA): TGTGCCACCTCTAAACGGGGGGGCCAAGGAGATACGCAGTATTTT.